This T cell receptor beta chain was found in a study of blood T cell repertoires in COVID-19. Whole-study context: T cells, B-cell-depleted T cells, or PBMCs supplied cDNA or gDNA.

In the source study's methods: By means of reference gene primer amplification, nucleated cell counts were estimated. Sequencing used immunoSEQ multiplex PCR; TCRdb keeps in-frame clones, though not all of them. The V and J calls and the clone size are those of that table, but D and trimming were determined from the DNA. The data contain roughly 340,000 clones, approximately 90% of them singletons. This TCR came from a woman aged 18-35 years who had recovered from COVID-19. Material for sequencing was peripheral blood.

The CDR3, as DNA: TGTGCCAGCAGCTGTTGGAATCCGGACAGGGGGTGGGAGACCCAGTACTTC. Protein: CASSCWNPDRGWETQYF. The chain links TRBV12-1 to TRBJ2-5; no check of the table's D call, TRBD1, against the DNA was made. TRBV12-1 counts as a pseudogene. The CDR3 length is 17 residues.